The rows below give T cell receptor beta chains drawn from one sample of a study of blood T cells in healthy people across ages. One entry per CDR3 protein, called by TCRdb with MiXCR from the 5' RACE reads. The profile shows 600,000 to 900,000 distinct CDR3 sequences, about 26% of them singletons. These records were also assigned to another study, of T cells of mothers and their children.

Sample: blood. The receptors were gathered from a boy aged 5-17 years in good health. The CDR3 runs from the conserved cysteine through the conserved F or W. The D gene is left open where the match is weak. The size of a clone is reported for some rows only, either as once, few or many, or as a class for expanded clones.

DNA	CDR3	V	size	D	J
TGCGCCAGCAGCTTGGACAGGGGGCTCCTGTCCTACGAGCAGTACTTC	CASSLDRGLLSYEQYF	TRBV5-1	once	TRBD1	TRBJ2-7
TGCGCCAGCAGCAAGACTAATCCAGATACGCAGTATTTT	CASSKTNPDTQYF	TRBV5-1	NA	NA	TRBJ2-3
TGTGCCGCCGCCCAGCATGGGGGACCCTACGAGCAGTACTTC	CAAAQHGGPYEQYF	TRBV6-2/TRBV6-3	NA	NA	TRBJ2-7
TGCAGTGCTATCCCGGTGCTAGCGGGACTTACAGATACGCAGTATTTT	CSAIPVLAGLTDTQYF	TRBV20-1	few	TRBD2	TRBJ2-3
TGCAGTGCTAGATTGGGGGGCTTAGGAGAGCAGTACTTC	CSARLGGLGEQYF	TRBV20-1	few	NA	TRBJ2-7
TGCGCCAGCAGCTTGGCTTTACCAGGAGCCCAAGAGACCCAGTACTTC	CASSLALPGAQETQYF	TRBV5-1	many	NA	TRBJ2-5
TGCAGTGCTGAGACCGGGACCCGCACAGATACGCAGTATTTT	CSAETGTRTDTQYF	TRBV20-1	few	NA	TRBJ2-3
TGTGCCAGCAGCGGAAGCGGGGACCCCGGGGAGCTGTTTTTT	CASSGSGDPGELFF	TRBV7-6	NA	TRBD2	TRBJ2-2
TGTGCCAGCAGTATTCTCGGGCAGCCCCAGCATTTT	CASSILGQPQHF	TRBV5-6	NA	NA	TRBJ1-5
TGTGCCAGCAGCAACCAAGATGGACTAGCGGGGAGGAATGAGCAGTTCTTC	CASSNQDGLAGRNEQFF	TRBV7-9	few	TRBD2	TRBJ2-1
TGCGCCAGCAGCTTGGAGGGGACAGGGGTCCATGAAGCTTTCTTT	CASSLEGTGVHEAFF	TRBV5-1	NA	TRBD1	TRBJ1-1
TGTGCCAGCAGCCAACAGGGACTAGCCTCTCAAGAGACCCAGTACTTC	CASSQQGLASQETQYF	TRBV6-1	few	TRBD2	TRBJ2-5
TGTGCCAGCAGTTTATTAGAGGGAAAATCACCCCTCCACTTT	CASSLLEGKSPLHF	TRBV27	NA	NA	TRBJ1-6
TGCGCCAGCAGCTTGGTTACTAGAGGATCCTACAATGAGCAGTTCTTC	CASSLVTRGSYNEQFF	TRBV5-1	NA	NA	TRBJ2-1
TGTGCCAGCAGCGTAGCTCACCACGCTCTAGCGGGGACTACGTCCAATGAGCAGTTCTTC	CASSVAHHALAGTTSNEQFF	TRBV9	few	TRBD2	TRBJ2-1
TGTGCCAGCAGCTTAGCGGCAGGGAGGGCCTACGAGCAGTACTTC	CASSLAAGRAYEQYF	TRBV7-6	NA	TRBD2	TRBJ2-7
TGTGCCAGCAGAGGAGAGGGGGGCCTATACAATGAGCAGTTCTTC	CASRGEGGLYNEQFF	TRBV12-3/TRBV12-4	NA	NA	TRBJ2-1
TGTGCCAGCAGCTCCAATAAGGGACGGGAATTCTACGAGCAGTACTTC	CASSSNKGREFYEQYF	TRBV11-2	NA	NA	TRBJ2-7
TGCAGTGCTTTGGGACTTAAAGAGACCCAGTACTTC	CSALGLKETQYF	TRBV20-1	NA	NA	TRBJ2-5
TGTGCCAGCAGCTTGGGACAGGGGTGGAATCAGCCCCAGCATTTT	CASSLGQGWNQPQHF	TRBV5-5	NA	TRBD1	TRBJ1-5
TGTGCTAGTGGTTTGGTACTGGTAGGGCGAAACATTCAGTACTTC	CASGLVLVGRNIQYF	TRBV12-5	NA	NA	TRBJ2-4
TGCAGCGTTGGAGCCGGGACGGCCTACGAGCAGTACTTC	CSVGAGTAYEQYF	TRBV29-1	few	NA	TRBJ2-7
TGTGCCAGCAGGCCCCAGACAGTTAGCTCCTACAATGAGCAGTTCTTC	CASRPQTVSSYNEQFF	TRBV27	few	NA	TRBJ2-1
TGTGCCAGCAGTGGTCGGATCGGGGAGCTGTTTTTT	CASSGRIGELFF	TRBV12-3/TRBV12-4	few	NA	TRBJ2-2
TGTGCCTGGAGTCCGGGACTCGTCTACGAGCAGTACTTC	CAWSPGLVYEQYF	TRBV30	NA	NA	TRBJ2-7
TGCGCCAGCAGCCAACGGCTAGCGGGAGGCTTACAGGAGACCCAGTACTTC	CASSQRLAGGLQETQYF	TRBV4-1	NA	TRBD2	TRBJ2-5
TGCAGCGTTGTAGTCGGAATCTACGAGCAGTACTTC	CSVVVGIYEQYF	TRBV29-1	NA	NA	TRBJ2-7